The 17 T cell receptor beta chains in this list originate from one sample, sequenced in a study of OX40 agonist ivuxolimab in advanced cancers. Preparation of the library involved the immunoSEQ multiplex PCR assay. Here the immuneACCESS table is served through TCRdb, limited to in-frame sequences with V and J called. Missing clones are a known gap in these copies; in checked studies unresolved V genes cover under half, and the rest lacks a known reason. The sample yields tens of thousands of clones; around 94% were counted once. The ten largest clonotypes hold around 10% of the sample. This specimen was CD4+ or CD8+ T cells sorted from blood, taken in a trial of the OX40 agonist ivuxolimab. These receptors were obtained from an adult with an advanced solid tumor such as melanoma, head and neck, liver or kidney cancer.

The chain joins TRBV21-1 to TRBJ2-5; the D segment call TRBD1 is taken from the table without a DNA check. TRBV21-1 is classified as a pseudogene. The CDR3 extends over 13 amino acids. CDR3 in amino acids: CASSNSLGRTQYF. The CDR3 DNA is TGTGCCAGCAGCAACTCGTTGGGCAGGACCCAGTACTTC.

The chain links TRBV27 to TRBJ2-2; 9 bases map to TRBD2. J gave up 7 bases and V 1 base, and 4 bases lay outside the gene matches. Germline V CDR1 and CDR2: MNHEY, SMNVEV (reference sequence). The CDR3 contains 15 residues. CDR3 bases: TGTGCCAGCAGTTTATACAGGCGGGGGGGCGGGGAGCTGTTTTTT. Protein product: CASSLYRRGGGELFF.

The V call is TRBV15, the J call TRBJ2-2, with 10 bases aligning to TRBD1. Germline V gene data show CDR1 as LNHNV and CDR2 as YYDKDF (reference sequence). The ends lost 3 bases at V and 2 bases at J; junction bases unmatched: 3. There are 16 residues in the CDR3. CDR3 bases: TGTGCCACCAGCAGGTCGACAGGGGGCAACACCGGGGAGCTGTTTTTT. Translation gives CATSRSTGGNTGELFF.

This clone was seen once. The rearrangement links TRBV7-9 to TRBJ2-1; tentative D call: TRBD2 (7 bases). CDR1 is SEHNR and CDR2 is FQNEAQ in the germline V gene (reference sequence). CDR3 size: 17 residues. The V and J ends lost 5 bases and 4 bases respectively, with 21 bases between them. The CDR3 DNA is TGTGCCAGCAGCGACCTCCCGGGGGGCGATCCGTACAATGAGCAGTTCTTC. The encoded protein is CASSDLPGGDPYNEQFF. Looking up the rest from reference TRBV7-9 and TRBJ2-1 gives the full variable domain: DTGVSQNPRHKITKRGQNVTFRCDPISEHNRLYWYRQTLGQGPEFLTYFQNEAQLEKSRLLSDRFSAERPKGSFSTLEIQRTEQGDSAMYLCASSDLPGGDPYNEQFFGPGTRLTVL.

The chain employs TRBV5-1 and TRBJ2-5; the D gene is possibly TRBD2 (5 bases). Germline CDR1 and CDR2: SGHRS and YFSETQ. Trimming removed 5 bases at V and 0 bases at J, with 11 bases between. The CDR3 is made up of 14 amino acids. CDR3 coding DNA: TGCGCCAGCAGTCACTCGGGGAACCAAGAGACCCAGTACTTC. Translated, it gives CASSHSGNQETQYF.

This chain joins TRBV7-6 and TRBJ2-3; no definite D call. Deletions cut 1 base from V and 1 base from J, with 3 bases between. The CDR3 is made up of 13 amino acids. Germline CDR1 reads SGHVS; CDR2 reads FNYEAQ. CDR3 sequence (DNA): TGTGCCAGCAGCTTAGTAGGCACAGATACGCAGTATTTT. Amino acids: CASSLVGTDTQYF.

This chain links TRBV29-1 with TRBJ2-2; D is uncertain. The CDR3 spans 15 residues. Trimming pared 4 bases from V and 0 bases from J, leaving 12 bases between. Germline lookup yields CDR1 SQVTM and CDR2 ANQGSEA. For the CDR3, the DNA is TGCAGCGTTGTAGGGTCATCCTCGAACACCGGGGAGCTGTTTTTT. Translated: CSVVGSSSNTGELFF.

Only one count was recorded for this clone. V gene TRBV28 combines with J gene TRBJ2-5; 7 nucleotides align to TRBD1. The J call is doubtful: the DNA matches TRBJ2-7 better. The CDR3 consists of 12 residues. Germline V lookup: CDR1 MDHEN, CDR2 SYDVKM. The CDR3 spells CASLGTEYEQYF. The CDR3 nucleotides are TGTGCCTCTCTCGGGACAGAATACGAGCAGTACTTC.

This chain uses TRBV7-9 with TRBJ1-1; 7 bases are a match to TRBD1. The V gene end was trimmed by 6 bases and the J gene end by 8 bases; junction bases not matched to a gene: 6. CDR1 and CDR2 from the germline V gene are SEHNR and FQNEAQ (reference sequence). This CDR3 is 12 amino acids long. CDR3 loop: CASSSGTAEAFF. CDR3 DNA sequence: TGTGCCAGCAGTTCCGGGACAGCCGAAGCTTTCTTT.

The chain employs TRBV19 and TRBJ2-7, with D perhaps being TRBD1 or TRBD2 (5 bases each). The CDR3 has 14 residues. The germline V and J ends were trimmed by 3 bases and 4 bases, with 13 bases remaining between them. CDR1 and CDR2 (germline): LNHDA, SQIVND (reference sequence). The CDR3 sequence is CASSIFGREYEQYF. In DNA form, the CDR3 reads TGTGCCAGTAGTATTTTCGGCAGGGAGTACGAGCAGTACTTC.

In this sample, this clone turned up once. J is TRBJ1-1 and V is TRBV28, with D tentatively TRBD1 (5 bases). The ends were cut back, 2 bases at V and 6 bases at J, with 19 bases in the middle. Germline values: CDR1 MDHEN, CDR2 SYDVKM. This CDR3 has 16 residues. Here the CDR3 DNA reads TGTGCCAGCAGTTTAAACCCATGGGGCAAGGTGGCTGAAGCTTTCTTT. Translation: CASSLNPWGKVAEAFF.

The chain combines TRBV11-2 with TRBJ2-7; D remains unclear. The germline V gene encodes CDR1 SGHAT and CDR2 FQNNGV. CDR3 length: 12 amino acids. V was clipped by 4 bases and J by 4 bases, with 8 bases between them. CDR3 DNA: TGTGCCAGCAGCTATGTAGAATACGAGCAGTACTTC. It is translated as CASSYVEYEQYF. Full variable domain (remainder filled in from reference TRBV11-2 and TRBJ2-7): EAGVAQSPRYKIIEKRQSVAFWCNPISGHATLYWYQQILGQGPKLLIQFQNNGVVDDSQLPKDRFSAERLKGVDSTLKIQPAKLEDSAVYLCASSYVEYEQYFGPGTRLTVT.

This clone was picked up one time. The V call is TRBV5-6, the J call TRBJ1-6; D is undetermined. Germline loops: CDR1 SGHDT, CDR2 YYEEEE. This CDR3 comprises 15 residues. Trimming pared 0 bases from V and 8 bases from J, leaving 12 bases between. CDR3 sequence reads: CASSLVAANDSPLHF. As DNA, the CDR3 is TGTGCCAGCAGCTTGGTCGCAGCGAATGATTCACCCCTCCACTTT.

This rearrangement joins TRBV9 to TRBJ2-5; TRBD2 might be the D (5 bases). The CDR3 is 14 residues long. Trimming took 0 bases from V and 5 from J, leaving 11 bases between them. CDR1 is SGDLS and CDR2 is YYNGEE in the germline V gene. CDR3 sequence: CASSVDTGKETQYF. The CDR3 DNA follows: TGTGCCAGCAGCGTAGATACGGGGAAGGAGACCCAGTACTTC. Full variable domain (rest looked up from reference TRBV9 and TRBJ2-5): DSGVTQTPKHLITATGQRVTLRCSPRSGDLSVYWYQQSLDQGLQFLIQYYNGEERAKGNILERFSAQQFPDLHSELNLSSLELGDSALYFCASSVDTGKETQYFGPGTRLLVL.

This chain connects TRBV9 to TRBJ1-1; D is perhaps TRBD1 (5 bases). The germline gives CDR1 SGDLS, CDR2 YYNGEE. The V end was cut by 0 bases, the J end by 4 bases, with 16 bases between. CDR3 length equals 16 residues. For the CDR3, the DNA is TGTGCCAGCAGCGTAGGTTCAGACAGCCTGGCCACTGAAGCTTTCTTT. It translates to CASSVGSDSLATEAFF. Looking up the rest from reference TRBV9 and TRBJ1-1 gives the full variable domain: DSGVTQTPKHLITATGQRVTLRCSPRSGDLSVYWYQQSLDQGLQFLIQYYNGEERAKGNILERFSAQQFPDLHSELNLSSLELGDSALYFCASSVGSDSLATEAFFGQGTRLTVV.

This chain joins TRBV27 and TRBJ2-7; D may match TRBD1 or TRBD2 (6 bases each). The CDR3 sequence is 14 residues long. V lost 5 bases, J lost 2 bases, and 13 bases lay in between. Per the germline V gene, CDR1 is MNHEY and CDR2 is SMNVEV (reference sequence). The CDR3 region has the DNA TGTGCCAGCAGTGGGGGGCAGAACGCCTACGAGCAGTACTTC. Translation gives CASSGGQNAYEQYF.

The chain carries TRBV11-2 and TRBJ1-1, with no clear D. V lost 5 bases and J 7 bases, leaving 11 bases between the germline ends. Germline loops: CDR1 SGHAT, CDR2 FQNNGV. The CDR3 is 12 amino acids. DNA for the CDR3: TGTGCCAGCAGCGCCCCGGCGCGTGAAGCTTTCTTT. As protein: CASSAPAREAFF.